This T cell receptor (beta chain) was captured in a study of T cells in Graves' hyperthyroidism and ophthalmopathy. The CDR3 has 14 residues. V dropped 2 bases and J dropped 9; count of bases not matched to a gene: 9. Germline V CDR1 and CDR2: SGHNT, YENEEA. A patient was excluded if there was uncontrolled infection, other autoimmune disease, pregnancy or lactation. Under 12 ml fresh peripheral blood yielded the PBMCs. Amplified TCR beta CDR3 regions derived from RNA transcripts. Initially, a first-round RT-PCR of the TCR CDR3 employed the HTBI primer set. TCRdb ran MiXCR on the multiplex PCR reads and lists one entry per CDR3 protein. This table has a few hundred thousand distinct CDR3 sequences, roughly 15% appearing once. This clonotype was counted many times.

The J gene is TRBJ2-5, the V gene TRBV11-3; 7 bases align to TRBD1. What was sequenced was blood. The sequence was obtained from a woman in her 30s with Graves' ophthalmopathy. The CDR3 protein is CASSLTGQVGAQYF. CDR3 bases: TGTGCCAGCAGCTTAACCGGACAGGTCGGGGCCCAGTACTTC.